This T cell receptor beta chain came from a study of blood T cell repertoires in COVID-19. As for the study in general: Acute and convalescent COVID-19 samples came from the United States, Italy and Spain. The analysed material was cDNA or gDNA that came from T cells, B-cell-depleted T cells, or PBMCs.

V gave up 8 bases and J gave up 6 bases, with 19 bases separating them. Germline lookup yields CDR1 MNHEY and CDR2 SVGAGI. The CDR3 sequence is 14 residues long. The data were produced by immunoSEQ multiplex PCR, yet TCRdb's version contains in-frame clones alone and is incomplete. The table shows 150,000 to 200,000 clones, with roughly 86% occurring only once. This sequence was found in a woman aged 55-70 years who had recovered from COVID-19. The specimen was peripheral blood. V is TRBV6-5 and J is TRBJ1-2; D is ambiguous. CDR3 DNA: TGTGCCAGCTCTGAGCGGGGTCGGGCCGATGGCTACACCTTC. Translated: CASSERGRADGYTF.